The 5 T cell receptor beta chains below come from one sample, sequenced in a study of vaccination and CD4 T cells after COVID-19. Indicated treatment: roughly 11-day PBMC culture with coronavirus spike peptide pools or control peptides (ViraFEST assay). These receptors have no identified antigens. With the Oncomine TCR Beta short-read assay, DNA from cultured CD4+ T cells was sequenced. A single record per CDR3 protein comes from TCRdb applying MiXCR to the PCR reads. The table records about 4,000 distinct CDR3 sequences, roughly 20% of them present only once. Sequenced sample: CD4+ T cells from blood, cultured in vitro. These receptors all stem from a human donor who had recovered from COVID-19.

This clonotype was picked up a small number of times. CDR3 nucleotides: TGTGCCATCAGTGAGAGGATCGGAACAGGGTCACAGCCCCAGCATTTT. Translation gives CAISERIGTGSQPQHF. V gene TRBV10-3 combines with J gene TRBJ1-5; maybe TRBD1 (6 bases). V was shortened by 2 bases and J by 7 bases, with 18 bases between the two germline ends. Germline V gene lookup returns CDR1 ENHRY and CDR2 SYGVKD. The CDR3 spans 16 residues.

J is TRBJ1-2 and V is TRBV5-1; no clear D gene. Germline V gene data show CDR1 as SGHRS and CDR2 as YFSETQ. The CDR3 runs 14 residues. V lost 4 bases and J lost 6, with 16 bases in between. CDR3 bases: TGCGCCAGCAGCCCCGGGAGCCGCGCCGATGGCTACACCTTC. The encoded protein is CASSPGSRADGYTF. Looking up the rest from reference TRBV5-1 and TRBJ1-2 gives the full variable domain: KAGVTQTPRYLIKTRGQQVTLSCSPISGHRSVSWYQQTPGQGLQFLFEYFSETQRNKGNFPGRFSGRQFSNSRSEMNVSTLELGDSALYLCASSPGSRADGYTFGSGTRLTVV.

To note about this clonotype: Being one base from a much bigger clone, this may be a read error. This chain uses TRBV5-1 with TRBJ2-3, with 7 bases lining up with TRBD1. The germline V gene has CDR1 SGHRS and CDR2 YFSETQ. This CDR3 spans 14 amino acids. The CDR3: CVSSLGDRADTQYF. The CDR3 DNA reads TGCGTCAGCAGCTTGGGAGACAGGGCAGATACGCAGTATTTT.

The J gene is TRBJ2-1, the V gene TRBV20-1; TRBD1 matches at 7 bases. V was pared by 6 bases and J by 7 bases, with 6 bases of the junction left unmatched. CDR3 length: 12 amino acids. Germline lookup yields CDR1 DFQATT and CDR2 SNEGSKA (reference sequence). CDR3 nucleotide sequence: TGCAGTGCCCAGGGGGATAGGAATGAGCAGTTCTTC. Encoded protein: CSAQGDRNEQFF.

In this sample, this clonotype turned up a few times. The rearrangement uses TRBV20-1 and TRBJ2-3, with unresolved D. V was shortened by 0 bases and J by 2 bases, with 15 bases between the two germline ends. The CDR3 runs 16 residues. Germline V gene sequence: CDR1 DFQATT, CDR2 SNEGSKA (reference sequence). For the CDR3, the DNA is TGCAGTGCTAGAGATCGCCAGCTCGTCAACACAGATACGCAGTATTTT. Its translation: CSARDRQLVNTDTQYF.